The 25 T cell receptor beta chains in this list originate from one sample, sequenced in a study of regulatory T cells in long-lasting Graves disease. Arm-PCR of CDR3 regions with iRepertoire HTBI primers generated TCR beta libraries. TCRdb independently ran MiXCR on the multiplex PCR reads; one entry per CDR3 protein. The data hold about 620,000 distinct CDR3 sequences, with 15% to 20% observed a single time. Time point meaning: newly diagnosed GD, antithyroid drugs for less than 3 months. With RNA extracted from PBMCs as input, the TCR library was made. Another study also made use of these data, one on T cells in Graves' hyperthyroidism and ophthalmopathy.

Specimen: peripheral blood mononuclear cells (PBMCs), collected at new diagnosis, from a patient treated with antithyroid drugs. These receptors were obtained from a woman in her twenties or thirties with Graves disease.

This clonotype was picked up a small number of times. The genes are TRBV5-1 and TRBJ2-2; tentatively, D is TRBD1 (6 bases). Germline CDR1 SGHRS, CDR2 YFSETQ. Trimming pared 4 bases from V and 2 bases from J, leaving 9 bases between. The CDR3 consists of 14 residues. The CDR3 protein is CASSPTGNTGELFF. In DNA, the CDR3 is TGCGCCAGCAGCCCGACAGGAAACACCGGGGAGCTGTTTTTT. The complete variable domain, with remaining parts taken from reference TRBV5-1 and TRBJ2-2, reads KAGVTQTPRYLIKTRGQQVTLSCSPISGHRSVSWYQQTPGQGLQFLFEYFSETQRNKGNFPGRFSGRQFSNSRSEMNVSTLELGDSALYLCASSPTGNTGELFFGEGSRLTVL.

As regards this clonotype: This may come from a read error, since a much larger clone is one base off. The chain has TRBV3-1 and TRBJ1-1; D remains ambiguous. The CDR3 has 15 amino acids. The germline gives CDR1 LGHDT, CDR2 YNNKEL (reference sequence). This CDR3 is CTSSQDWAGRTEAFF. CDR3 coding DNA: TGTACCAGCAGCCAAGACTGGGCGGGGAGGACTGAAGCTTTCTTT.

This clonotype came up many times. The V and J genes are TRBV2 and TRBJ2-7; D unclear. Germline values: CDR1 SNHLY, CDR2 FYNNEI. This CDR3 is built from 13 residues. V was shortened by 7 bases and J by 5 bases, with 15 bases between the two germline ends. CDR3 nucleotides: TGTGCCAGCAAAGCGACTTTGCCCCACGAGCAGTACTTC. Translating gives CASKATLPHEQYF.

This clonotype turned up a few times. The gene calls are TRBV9 and TRBJ2-3; 14 positions agree with TRBD2. V shed 4 bases and J 8 bases; nucleotides not matched to a gene: 9. Germline V gene lookup returns CDR1 SGDLS and CDR2 YYNGEE. The CDR3 is 16 amino acids. The CDR3 spells CASSFQGTSGGGTQYF. The CDR3 nucleotides read TGTGCCAGCAGCTTCCAGGGGACTAGCGGGGGCGGTACGCAGTATTTT.

This clonotype was found a few times. A much larger clone differs by one base, so this may be a read error. V usage is TRBV2 and J usage is TRBJ2-7; a weak D match, TRBD1 (5 bases). Germline lookup yields CDR1 SNHLY and CDR2 FYNNEI. This CDR3 has 14 amino acids. Trimming took 8 bases from V and 6 from J, leaving 20 bases between them. The CDR3 here is CASELPTGNPEQYF. The CDR3 DNA reads as TGTGCCAGCGAACTTCCTACAGGAAACCCCGAGCAGTACTTC.

This clonotype was seen a handful of times. The V call is TRBV6-1, the J call TRBJ1-6, with 7 bases aligning to TRBD1. CDR1 and CDR2 from the germline V gene are MNHNS and SASEGT. With V trimmed by 6 bases and J by 5 bases, 4 bases remained unmatched. The CDR3 is made up of 14 amino acids. CDR3 sequence: CASRQGFNNSPLHF. Written as DNA, the CDR3 is TGTGCCAGCAGACAGGGGTTCAATAATTCACCCCTCCACTTT.

This clonotype was found many times. J is TRBJ1-6 and V is TRBV12-3 or TRBV12-4; no firm D call. V lost 5 bases to trimming and J lost 0 bases, with 11 bases between them. CDR3 length: 16 amino acids. The CDR3 reads CASSPPESSYNSPLHF. The CDR3 DNA reads TGTGCCAGCAGTCCCCCAGAGAGCTCCTATAATTCACCCCTCCACTTT.

The chain recombines TRBV7-2 with TRBJ2-2, with TRBD1 matching over 9 bases. CDR3 length: 15 residues. The germline V gene encodes CDR1 SGHTA and CDR2 FQGNSA. J was trimmed by 4 bases and V by 6 bases; bases with no gene match: 6. In DNA form, the CDR3 reads TGTGCCAGCAGTATCGGGACAGGGTTCACCGGGGAGCTGTTTTTT. Its protein is CASSIGTGFTGELFF.

This clonotype was counted at least ten times. The V gene is TRBV28, the J gene TRBJ2-7; the D call may be TRBD1 or TRBD2 (5 bases each). Germline-derived CDR1 and CDR2 are MDHEN and SYDVKM. This CDR3 contains 15 residues. The V end was cut by 0 bases, the J end by 0 bases, with 9 bases between. The CDR3 DNA reads as TGTGCCAGCAGTTTATGGGGGACCAGCTCCTACGAGCAGTACTTC. This encodes CASSLWGTSSYEQYF.

This clonotype appeared many times. The rearrangement joins TRBV28 to TRBJ1-2; maybe TRBD1 (6 bases). Germline V lookup: CDR1 MDHEN, CDR2 SYDVKM. The CDR3 consists of 14 residues. V lost 7 bases to trimming and J lost 8 bases, with 20 bases between them. In nucleotides, the CDR3 is TGTGCCAGCATCCTCGGGGGGCGGGTTAGCGGCTACACCTTC. Protein: CASILGGRVSGYTF.

This clonotype was found many times. The chain couples TRBV30 to TRBJ2-5; TRBD2 aligns across 11 bases. The CDR3 is 14 amino acids. V was clipped by 2 bases and J by 4 bases; unmatched bases: 3. Germline V CDR1 and CDR2: GTSNPN, SVGIG (reference sequence). The CDR3 region has the DNA TGTGCCTGGAGTCGAGGACTAGCGGGAGAGACCCAGTACTTC. Translation: CAWSRGLAGETQYF.

This clonotype was counted ten times or more. The chain couples TRBV6-5 to TRBJ1-5; 7 bases line up with TRBD1. Per germline, CDR1 MNHEY and CDR2 SVGAGI. Unmatched junction bases numbered 15, after V lost 3 bases and J lost 4 bases. This CDR3 comprises 18 residues. CDR3 amino acids: CASSYVGYGLRGNQPQHF. The DNA of the CDR3 is TGTGCCAGCAGTTATGTCGGTTACGGGCTCAGGGGGAATCAGCCCCAGCATTTT.

The genes are TRBV6-1 and TRBJ1-6; D is ambiguous. Per the germline V gene, CDR1 is MNHNS and CDR2 is SASEGT. The CDR3 has 13 residues. Trimming removed 6 bases from V and 10 bases from J, with 13 bases in between. The CDR3 region is CASSSNSLSPLHF. The CDR3 nucleotides read TGTGCCAGCAGCTCGAACAGCCTCTCACCCCTCCACTTT.

This clonotype was counted many times. V and J are TRBV28 and TRBJ2-7; TRBD2 agrees at 8 bases. Germline loops: CDR1 MDHEN, CDR2 SYDVKM. This CDR3 comprises 16 residues. V was clipped by 2 bases and J by 6 bases; unmatched bases: 12. The CDR3 sequence: CASSLALAGRTGEQYF. The CDR3 nucleotides are TGTGCCAGCAGTTTAGCCCTAGCGGGTAGAACGGGCGAGCAGTACTTC.

This clonotype has more than one count but fewer than ten. The gene calls are TRBV9 and TRBJ2-7, with 16 bases aligning to TRBD2. The CDR3 is 18 residues long. V lost 2 bases, J lost 4 bases, and 9 bases stayed unmatched. Germline V gene data show CDR1 as SGDLS and CDR2 as YYNGEE. CDR3 nucleotide sequence: TGTGCCAGCAGCGTCGGGACTAGCGGGAGGGCTATCCTTTACGAGCAGTACTTC. It is translated as CASSVGTSGRAILYEQYF. The variable domain in full, with the rest retrieved from reference TRBV9 and TRBJ2-7, is DSGVTQTPKHLITATGQRVTLRCSPRSGDLSVYWYQQSLDQGLQFLIQYYNGEERAKGNILERFSAQQFPDLHSELNLSSLELGDSALYFCASSVGTSGRAILYEQYFGPGTRLTVT.

This clonotype turned up a few times. The chain links TRBV6-4 to TRBJ2-5; D gene uncertain. The end of the DNA is better explained by TRBJ2-1, so the J call may be wrong. The germline CDR1 and CDR2 sequences are MRHNA and SNTAGT. There are 13 residues in the CDR3. The chain's CDR3 is CASSEGWRNEQFF. DNA for the CDR3: TGTGCCAGCAGTGAGGGTTGGCGAAATGAGCAGTTCTTC.

This clonotype was picked up a small number of times. This chain uses TRBV11-3 with TRBJ2-3; D is uncertain. The CDR3 is made up of 13 amino acids. The germline V and J ends were trimmed by 1 base and 6 bases, with 8 bases remaining between them. Germline-derived CDR1 and CDR2 are SGHNT and YENEEA. This CDR3 is CASSLGRVDTQYF. CDR3 bases: TGTGCCAGCAGCTTAGGGAGAGTGGATACGCAGTATTTT.

This clonotype was counted ten times or more. V gene TRBV19 combines with J gene TRBJ1-1, with D hard to call. Germline loops: CDR1 LNHDA, CDR2 SQIVND (reference sequence). The CDR3 spans 15 residues. Trimming removed 5 bases at V and 2 bases at J, with 15 bases between. Written as DNA, the CDR3 is TGTGCCAGTAGTCCCGGTGGTCACCAAAACACTGAAGCTTTCTTT. Its protein is CASSPGGHQNTEAFF.

This clonotype came up many times. The chain carries TRBV11-1 and TRBJ2-3; TRBD2 matches at 11 bases. The CDR3 is 16 residues long. The V segment lost 5 bases and the J segment 2 bases; nucleotides outside the gene matches: 6. Germline CDR1 SGHAT, CDR2 FQDESV (reference sequence). For the CDR3, the DNA is TGTGCCAGCAGCCAGACTAGCGGGATTGTCACAGATACGCAGTATTTT. Encoded protein: CASSQTSGIVTDTQYF.

This clonotype showed up many times. The chain has TRBV28 and TRBJ1-6; 8 bases line up with TRBD1. With V trimmed by 5 bases and J by 6 bases, 6 bases remained unmatched. CDR1 and CDR2 (germline): MDHEN, SYDVKM. This CDR3 has 15 residues. Here the CDR3 reads CASSPPRGRNSPLHF. The CDR3 coding sequence is TGTGCCAGCAGTCCCCCCAGGGGGCGTAATTCACCCCTCCACTTT. Full variable domain (outside the CDR3, taken from reference TRBV28 and TRBJ1-6): DVKVTQSSRYLVKRTGEKVFLECVQDMDHENMFWYRQDPGLGLRLIYFSYDVKMKEKGDIPEGYSVSREKKERFSLILESASTNQTSMYLCASSPPRGRNSPLHFGNGTRLTVT.

This clonotype was counted a few times. The chain employs TRBV5-1 and TRBJ2-3; D perhaps matches TRBD2 (5 bases). Germline CDR1 SGHRS, CDR2 YFSETQ. The CDR3 runs 14 residues. V was clipped by 1 base and J by 6 bases, with 12 bases between them. The CDR3 region is CASSLTEVGDTQYF. CDR3 DNA sequence: TGCGCCAGCAGCTTGACGGAGGTCGGGGATACGCAGTATTTT.

This sequence joins TRBV12-3 or TRBV12-4 and TRBJ2-5; D is possibly TRBD1 (6 bases). The CDR3 has 18 residues. Trimming pared 6 bases from V and 4 bases from J, leaving 27 bases between. CDR3 in DNA: TGTGCCAGCAGGCTAAGTATCTCCCCACAGGGATGGAGAGAGACCCAGTACTTC. Encoded protein: CASRLSISPQGWRETQYF.

The table lists this clonotype with many counts. This chain connects TRBV12-3 or TRBV12-4 to TRBJ1-3; D is undetermined. Trimming took 6 bases from V and 2 from J, leaving 14 bases between them. CDR3 length: 15 amino acids. CDR3 in amino acids: CASSTFRLTGNTIYF. CDR3 nucleotides: TGTGCCAGCAGCACGTTCAGGCTTACTGGAAACACCATATATTTT.

This clonotype has ten or more counts. The CDR3 is CASSSAVTQYF. The DNA for the CDR3 is TGTGCCAGCAGTTCGGCGGTGACCCAGTACTTC. This chain connects TRBV28 to TRBJ2-5; D is unclear. Germline CDR1 is MDHEN and CDR2 is SYDVKM. The V end lost 4 bases, the J end lost 7 bases, and 7 bases lay between the germline ends. CDR3 length: 11 residues.

The rearrangement links TRBV27 to TRBJ2-1; D unclear. V was clipped by 1 base and J by 9 bases, with 10 bases between them. Germline lookup yields CDR1 MNHEY and CDR2 SMNVEV (reference sequence). The CDR3 has 13 amino acids. The CDR3 loop reads CASSLFSVTEQFF. The CDR3 DNA follows: TGTGCCAGCAGTTTATTCTCTGTGACTGAGCAGTTCTTC.